This T cell receptor beta chain was recorded in a study of PD-1 blockade in classical Hodgkin lymphoma. Study findings and constraints: Researchers reported that CD4+ TCR diversity, though not CD8+, rose significantly by C4D1. What drove the repertoire differences, possibly disease activity or prior therapy, has not been defined. Partial responders and progressors had significantly lower baseline TCR diversity.

Generated by immunoSEQ multiplex PCR, the TCRdb table keeps only in-frame clones and is missing some. The sample includes about 32,000 clones, 81% of them seen just once. Indicated time point: cycle 4 day 1 (C4D1), after less than 7 weeks of nivolumab. Every patient relapsed after autologous stem cell transplantation, and brentuximab vedotin exposure varied. V dropped 3 bases and J dropped 4; count of bases not matched to a gene: 12. This CDR3 comprises 17 residues. In germline, CDR1 is KGHSH, CDR2 LQKENI. As to this clone: Its antigen remains unidentified.

This TCR derives from a human donor with classical Hodgkin lymphoma. This chain links TRBV18 with TRBJ1-2, with 9 positions matching TRBD1. The material was peripheral blood mononuclear cells (PBMCs), obtained before the fourth cycle of nivolumab. The CDR3 DNA sequence: TGTGCCAGCTCACCCGGGACAGGGCTTCCGGCCGGCTATGGCTACACCTTC. It encodes CASSPGTGLPAGYGYTF.